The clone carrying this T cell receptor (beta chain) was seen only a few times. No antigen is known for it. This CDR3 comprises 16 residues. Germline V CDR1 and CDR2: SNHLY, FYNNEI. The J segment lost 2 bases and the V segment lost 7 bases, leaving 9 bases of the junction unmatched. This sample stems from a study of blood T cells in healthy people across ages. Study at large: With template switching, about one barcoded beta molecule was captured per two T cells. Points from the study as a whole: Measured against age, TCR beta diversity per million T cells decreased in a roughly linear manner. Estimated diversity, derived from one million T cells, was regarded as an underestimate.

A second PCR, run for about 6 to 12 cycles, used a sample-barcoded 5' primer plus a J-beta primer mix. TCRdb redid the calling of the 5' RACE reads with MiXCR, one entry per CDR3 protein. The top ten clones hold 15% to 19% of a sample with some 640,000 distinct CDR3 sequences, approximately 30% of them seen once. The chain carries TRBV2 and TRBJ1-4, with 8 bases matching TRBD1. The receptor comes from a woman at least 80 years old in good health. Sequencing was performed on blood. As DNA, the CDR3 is TGTGCCAGCAATGTCCCGGGACAGGCTACTAATGAAAAACTGTTTTTT. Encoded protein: CASNVPGQATNEKLFF.